A selection of T cell receptor beta chains follows, all from one sample in a study of T cells in Graves' hyperthyroidism and ophthalmopathy. TCRdb reprocessed the multiplex PCR reads with MiXCR, giving one entry per CDR3 protein. This sample has about 420,000 distinct CDR3 sequences, with approximately 14% found just once. The sample taken for sequencing was blood. Source of these receptors: a woman aged 18 to 35 with Graves' hyperthyroidism. Both conserved end residues are part of each CDR3. D genes are given only for firm matches. The size field is filled for only some rows; it gives once, few, many or a size class.

clone_size: many; v_call: TRBV28; d_call: TRBD1; j_call: TRBJ2-5; cdr3_nt: TGTGCCAGCAGGGGACAGGGATTGGGGGGGACCCAGTACTTC; cdr3_aa: CASRGQGLGGTQYF
clone_size: many; v_call: TRBV9; d_call: NA; j_call: TRBJ2-2; cdr3_nt: TGTGCCAGCAGCGTAGGGACCGGCGGGGAGCTGTTTTTT; cdr3_aa: CASSVGTGGELFF
clone_size: many; v_call: TRBV7-9; d_call: NA; j_call: TRBJ2-1; cdr3_nt: TGTGCCAGCAGCGTGTACCCCGGGAGTCCTGGGGAAGCTGAGCAGTTCTTC; cdr3_aa: CASSVYPGSPGEAEQFF
clone_size: once; v_call: TRBV3-1; d_call: NA; j_call: TRBJ1-2; cdr3_nt: TGTGCCAGCACCCCCGGGACATTTGGCTACACCTTC; cdr3_aa: CASTPGTFGYTF
clone_size: few; v_call: TRBV10-2; d_call: NA; j_call: TRBJ2-7; cdr3_nt: TGCGCCAGCAGTACCTCTGGGTCTTTATGGGGCCACGAGCAGTACTTC; cdr3_aa: CASSTSGSLWGHEQYF
clone_size: many; v_call: TRBV12-3/TRBV12-4; d_call: TRBD2; j_call: TRBJ2-3; cdr3_nt: TGTGCCAGCAGTTTCGGACTAGCGGGAGGTTCGGATACGCAGTATTTT; cdr3_aa: CASSFGLAGGSDTQYF
clone_size: NA; v_call: TRBV14; d_call: NA; j_call: TRBJ2-7; cdr3_nt: TGTGCCAGCAGCCAGGTCAGGGGAACGGGGGAGCAGTACTTC; cdr3_aa: CASSQVRGTGEQYF
clone_size: many; v_call: TRBV15; d_call: TRBD2; j_call: TRBJ2-5; cdr3_nt: TGTGCCACCAGCACCGTTGGACTAGCGGGGGAAAAGACCCAGTACTTC; cdr3_aa: CATSTVGLAGEKTQYF
clone_size: NA; v_call: TRBV5-1; d_call: NA; j_call: TRBJ2-7; cdr3_nt: TGCGCCAGCAGCCCAGTACCGCGGTACTACGAGCAGTACTTC; cdr3_aa: CASSPVPRYYEQYF
clone_size: few; v_call: TRBV7-9; d_call: NA; j_call: TRBJ2-1; cdr3_nt: TGTGCCAGCAGCGGAGTACGGTGGGGGGCGTACAATGAGCAGTTCTTC; cdr3_aa: CASSGVRWGAYNEQFF
clone_size: many; v_call: TRBV29-1; d_call: NA; j_call: TRBJ2-5; cdr3_nt: TGCAGCGTTGAAACGGGCAGTCAAGAGACCCAGTACTTC; cdr3_aa: CSVETGSQETQYF
clone_size: many; v_call: TRBV30; d_call: NA; j_call: TRBJ2-2; cdr3_nt: TGTGCCTGGACGGAGGGCCGGACCGGGGAGCTGTTTTTT; cdr3_aa: CAWTEGRTGELFF
clone_size: many; v_call: TRBV28; d_call: NA; j_call: TRBJ2-7; cdr3_nt: TGTGCCAGCAGTTTAGATGAACGGAGGGGCCCTCCATACGAGCAGTACTTC; cdr3_aa: CASSLDERRGPPYEQYF
clone_size: many; v_call: TRBV10-3; d_call: NA; j_call: TRBJ2-5; cdr3_nt: TGTGCCATCGGCTGGCAGACGGGGGAGACCCAGTACTTC; cdr3_aa: CAIGWQTGETQYF
clone_size: many; v_call: TRBV20-1; d_call: TRBD2; j_call: TRBJ2-1; cdr3_nt: TGCAGTGCTAGAGGGGGACCAGCGGGAGTAAGTGAGCAGTTCTTC; cdr3_aa: CSARGGPAGVSEQFF
clone_size: many; v_call: TRBV6-1; d_call: NA; j_call: TRBJ1-1; cdr3_nt: TGTGCCAGCTTTCCCGCGTTTAGGGGGTTGAACACTGAAGCTTTCTTT; cdr3_aa: CASFPAFRGLNTEAFF
clone_size: many; v_call: TRBV6-5; d_call: TRBD2; j_call: TRBJ2-2; cdr3_nt: TGTGCCAGCAGTTACTCTTACTATTCGCGGGGGACCGGGGAGCTGTTTTTT; cdr3_aa: CASSYSYYSRGTGELFF
clone_size: NA; v_call: TRBV6-1; d_call: NA; j_call: TRBJ2-5; cdr3_nt: TGTGCCACCCTGGCACAGGGCAGGGAGACCCAGTACTTC; cdr3_aa: CATLAQGRETQYF
clone_size: many; v_call: TRBV12-3/TRBV12-4; d_call: TRBD2; j_call: TRBJ2-1; cdr3_nt: TGTGCCAGCAGCCCCTCCCTCGGACTAGCGGGGGAGGACAGATACAATGAGCAGTTCTTC; cdr3_aa: CASSPSLGLAGEDRYNEQFF
clone_size: NA; v_call: TRBV9; d_call: NA; j_call: TRBJ2-5; cdr3_nt: TGTGCCAGCAGCACTCGTCGACTGGGGGGCCAAGAGACCCAGTACTTC; cdr3_aa: CASSTRRLGGQETQYF
clone_size: many; v_call: TRBV18; d_call: NA; j_call: TRBJ1-2; cdr3_nt: TGTGCCAGCTCACCACGGGGAGGAAACTATGGCTACACCTTC; cdr3_aa: CASSPRGGNYGYTF
clone_size: NA; v_call: TRBV5-1; d_call: NA; j_call: TRBJ2-5; cdr3_nt: TGCGCCAGCACCCCCGCCGGCCAAACCCGCGAGACCCAGTACTTC; cdr3_aa: CASTPAGQTRETQYF
clone_size: many; v_call: TRBV28; d_call: NA; j_call: TRBJ2-7; cdr3_nt: TGTGCCAGCAGTTTAAGAGGGGGGGAGCAGTACTTC; cdr3_aa: CASSLRGGEQYF
clone_size: many; v_call: TRBV24-1; d_call: NA; j_call: TRBJ2-7; cdr3_nt: TGTGCCACCAGTGATCCTCCACGTGGGGGCCTGAGGCCCTACGAGCAGTACTTC; cdr3_aa: CATSDPPRGGLRPYEQYF
clone_size: many; v_call: TRBV18; d_call: TRBD1; j_call: TRBJ1-1; cdr3_nt: TGTGCCAGCTCACCCCCTTCTAGACAGGGAAGTGAAGCTTTCTTT; cdr3_aa: CASSPPSRQGSEAFF
clone_size: many; v_call: TRBV2; d_call: NA; j_call: TRBJ1-2; cdr3_nt: TGTGCCAGCAGGGTGTCAGGGATCTGGGGCTACACCTTC; cdr3_aa: CASRVSGIWGYTF
clone_size: NA; v_call: TRBV6-2/TRBV6-3; d_call: NA; j_call: TRBJ2-2; cdr3_nt: TGTGCCAGCACTAAGGTTGCCGGGGAGCTGTTTTTT; cdr3_aa: CASTKVAGELFF
clone_size: NA; v_call: TRBV30; d_call: TRBD2; j_call: TRBJ2-5; cdr3_nt: TGTGCCTGGAGGGAGACTAGCGGGGGACCACGGTACTTC; cdr3_aa: CAWRETSGGPRYF
clone_size: many; v_call: TRBV20-1; d_call: TRBD2; j_call: TRBJ2-5; cdr3_nt: TGCAGTGTACCTCGTCTGCGGGAGCTGTACCAAGAGACCCAGTACTTC; cdr3_aa: CSVPRLRELYQETQYF
clone_size: many; v_call: TRBV11-3; d_call: NA; j_call: TRBJ1-2; cdr3_nt: TGTGCCAGCAGCCGTCGAGGGGGTGGCTACACCTTC; cdr3_aa: CASSRRGGGYTF
clone_size: many; v_call: TRBV2; d_call: TRBD1; j_call: TRBJ1-1; cdr3_nt: TGTGCCAGCCCCAGGGGGGGGAACACTGAAGCTTTCTTT; cdr3_aa: CASPRGGNTEAFF
clone_size: few; v_call: TRBV19; d_call: NA; j_call: TRBJ2-7; cdr3_nt: TGTGCCAGTCAACCGGAGGGAGTCTCCTACGAGCAGTACTTC; cdr3_aa: CASQPEGVSYEQYF
clone_size: many; v_call: TRBV7-9; d_call: NA; j_call: TRBJ2-7; cdr3_nt: TGTGCCAGCAGCTTAATGCATGGCGAGCAGTACTTC; cdr3_aa: CASSLMHGEQYF
clone_size: NA; v_call: TRBV15; d_call: NA; j_call: TRBJ1-2; cdr3_nt: TGTGCCACCAGCATTGGGACCGGTAGGGGCTACACCTTC; cdr3_aa: CATSIGTGRGYTF
clone_size: many; v_call: TRBV7-6; d_call: TRBD2; j_call: TRBJ2-2; cdr3_nt: TGTGCCAGCAGTCGTAGCGGGGGTAACACCGGGGAGCTGTTTTTT; cdr3_aa: CASSRSGGNTGELFF
clone_size: NA; v_call: TRBV19; d_call: TRBD2; j_call: TRBJ2-3; cdr3_nt: TGTGCCAGTAGTATCGGGGGCCTAGCGGGAGAGGTGAATACGCAGTATTTT; cdr3_aa: CASSIGGLAGEVNTQYF
clone_size: many; v_call: TRBV10-2; d_call: NA; j_call: TRBJ2-5; cdr3_nt: TGCGCCAGCAGCGCTAACAAGGATTTAGGGAGACTCCAAGAGACCCAGTACTTC; cdr3_aa: CASSANKDLGRLQETQYF
clone_size: many; v_call: TRBV28; d_call: NA; j_call: TRBJ1-5; cdr3_nt: TGTGCCAGCAGTTTTACGAGGGGGAGCAATCAGCCCCAGCATTTT; cdr3_aa: CASSFTRGSNQPQHF
clone_size: NA; v_call: TRBV7-9; d_call: TRBD1; j_call: TRBJ2-6; cdr3_nt: TGTGCCAGCAGCTTAAAGAGACAGGGGGTTTCTGGGGCCAACGTCCTGACTTTC; cdr3_aa: CASSLKRQGVSGANVLTF
clone_size: few; v_call: TRBV25-1; d_call: NA; j_call: TRBJ2-1; cdr3_nt: TGTGCCAGCAGTGAGTTGGGCTACAATGGGCAGTTCTTC; cdr3_aa: CASSELGYNGQFF
clone_size: few; v_call: TRBV6-8; d_call: NA; j_call: TRBJ1-5; cdr3_nt: TGTGCCAGCAGTTACTCTGGGGGCCCGGATCAGCCCCAGCATTTT; cdr3_aa: CASSYSGGPDQPQHF
clone_size: few; v_call: TRBV7-8; d_call: NA; j_call: TRBJ2-4; cdr3_nt: TGTGCCAGCAGCTTAGCGAGTCAGAGCGGGCCGATAGCCAAAAACATTCAGTACTTC; cdr3_aa: CASSLASQSGPIAKNIQYF
clone_size: many; v_call: TRBV7-2; d_call: TRBD1; j_call: TRBJ1-1; cdr3_nt: TGTGCCAGCAGCGAACGACAGGGCGCTGAAGCTTTCTTT; cdr3_aa: CASSERQGAEAFF
clone_size: many; v_call: TRBV7-2; d_call: NA; j_call: TRBJ1-2; cdr3_nt: TGTGCCAGCAGCTTAGACCGGGACCAAGCCTATGGCTACACCTTC; cdr3_aa: CASSLDRDQAYGYTF
clone_size: many; v_call: TRBV12-3/TRBV12-4; d_call: TRBD1; j_call: TRBJ2-3; cdr3_nt: TGTGCCAGCGGGACAGCAACAGATACGCAGTATTTT; cdr3_aa: CASGTATDTQYF
clone_size: many; v_call: TRBV14; d_call: TRBD2; j_call: TRBJ2-3; cdr3_nt: TGTGCCAGCAGCCAGACGGGGGGAAAGGCAGATACGCAGTATTTT; cdr3_aa: CASSQTGGKADTQYF
clone_size: NA; v_call: TRBV3-1; d_call: TRBD2; j_call: TRBJ2-7; cdr3_nt: TGTGCCAGCCGGACTAGCGGCAACCCCTACGAGCAGTACTTC; cdr3_aa: CASRTSGNPYEQYF
clone_size: NA; v_call: TRBV20-1; d_call: NA; j_call: TRBJ2-7; cdr3_nt: TGCAGTGCTACCCAAACAGACAGACTGGCAGGCTACGAGCAGTACTTC; cdr3_aa: CSATQTDRLAGYEQYF
clone_size: few; v_call: TRBV20-1; d_call: TRBD1; j_call: TRBJ2-7; cdr3_nt: TGCAGTGCTAGATCGGGACAGTCCTACGAGCAGTACTTC; cdr3_aa: CSARSGQSYEQYF
clone_size: many; v_call: TRBV19; d_call: TRBD1; j_call: TRBJ1-5; cdr3_nt: TGTGCCAGTATGCCGGGACAGGGCTGGCAGCCCCAGCATTTT; cdr3_aa: CASMPGQGWQPQHF
clone_size: many; v_call: TRBV12-3/TRBV12-4; d_call: NA; j_call: TRBJ2-1; cdr3_nt: TGTGCCAGCACCCGGGGCAATGAGCAGTTCTTC; cdr3_aa: CASTRGNEQFF
clone_size: many; v_call: TRBV5-1; d_call: NA; j_call: TRBJ2-7; cdr3_nt: TGCGCCAGCAGCTTGTCGGGACTTGTGTCCTACGAGCAGTACTTC; cdr3_aa: CASSLSGLVSYEQYF
clone_size: many; v_call: TRBV7-9; d_call: NA; j_call: TRBJ2-7; cdr3_nt: TGTGCCAGCAGCTTAGGATCTTTCCGGAGGGACGAGCAGTACTTC; cdr3_aa: CASSLGSFRRDEQYF